These T cell receptor beta chains were read from a single sample in a study of identical twins. TCRdb reprocessed the 5' RACE reads via MiXCR and lists one record per CDR3 protein. The repertoire consists of hundreds of thousands of distinct CDR3 sequences, with 8.6% occurring once and the leading ten covering 0.8% to 1%. This sample also belongs to another study, concerning yellow fever vaccine responses in identical twins.

The sequenced material came from PBMCs. The receptors here all came from a young woman in good health. Each CDR3 is given with its conserved first and last residue. The D gene is left open where the match is weak. Some rows mark clone size as missing; the rest say once, few, many or name a class of expanded clone.

length,J,V,D,size,CDR3,DNA
13,TRBJ2-3,TRBV29-1,NA,many,CSVVPRTTDTQYF,TGCAGCGTTGTGCCCCGCACCACAGATACGCAGTATTTT
16,TRBJ2-3,TRBV27,TRBD2,few,CASSSFPSGKADTQYF,TGTGCCAGCAGTTCCTTTCCTAGCGGGAAGGCAGATACGCAGTATTTT
17,TRBJ2-3,TRBV3-1,TRBD1,few,CASSQLQGAGRTDTQYF,TGTGCCAGCAGCCAACTTCAGGGGGCGGGTAGAACAGATACGCAGTATTTT
14,TRBJ2-7,TRBV6-2/TRBV6-3,TRBD2,many,CASRGLADTYEQYF,TGTGCCAGCAGGGGACTAGCGGACACCTACGAGCAGTACTTC
14,TRBJ2-7,TRBV12-3/TRBV12-4,TRBD2,NA,CASRPGTSSHEQYF,TGTGCCAGCAGGCCCGGGACTAGCTCACACGAGCAGTACTTC
15,TRBJ2-1,TRBV2,NA,NA,CASSEFDFGGNEQFF,TGTGCCAGCAGTGAATTTGACTTTGGTGGCAATGAGCAGTTCTTC
14,TRBJ1-1,TRBV29-1,TRBD1,NA,CSVLQGAGITEAFF,TGCAGCGTGTTACAGGGGGCTGGAATCACGGAAGCTTTCTTT
15,TRBJ2-7,TRBV3-1,NA,many,CASSQDSSGTLEQYF,TGTGCCAGCAGCCAAGATTCTTCCGGGACACTCGAGCAGTACTTC
13,TRBJ2-3,TRBV29-1,TRBD1,NA,CSVVGTVTDTQYF,TGCAGCGTTGTCGGGACAGTAACAGATACGCAGTATTTT
15,TRBJ2-2,TRBV12-3/TRBV12-4,NA,few,CASSGHLLGTGELFF,TGTGCCAGCAGCGGACACCTCCTCGGAACCGGGGAGCTGTTTTTT